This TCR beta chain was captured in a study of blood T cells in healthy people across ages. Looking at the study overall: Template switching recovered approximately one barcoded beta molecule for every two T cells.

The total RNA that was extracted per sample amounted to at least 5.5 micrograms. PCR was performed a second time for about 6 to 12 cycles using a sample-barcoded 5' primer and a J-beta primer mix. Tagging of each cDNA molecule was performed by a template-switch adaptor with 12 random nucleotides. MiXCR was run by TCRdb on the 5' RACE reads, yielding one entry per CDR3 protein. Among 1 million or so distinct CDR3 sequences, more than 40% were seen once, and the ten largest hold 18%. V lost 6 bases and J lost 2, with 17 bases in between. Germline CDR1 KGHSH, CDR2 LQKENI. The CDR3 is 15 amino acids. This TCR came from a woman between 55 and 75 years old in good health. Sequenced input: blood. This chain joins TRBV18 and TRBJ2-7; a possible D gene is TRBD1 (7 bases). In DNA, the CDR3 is TGTGCCAGCTCGTCGACTAGGGACAGCCCCTACGAGCAGTACTTC. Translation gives CASSSTRDSPYEQYF.